This T cell receptor beta chain was documented in a study of blood T cell repertoires in COVID-19. The wider study: Specimens from acute and convalescent COVID-19 originated in the United States, Italy and Spain. In each case, the material was cDNA or gDNA derived from T cells, B-cell-depleted T cells, or PBMCs.

How the authors handled the data: Nucleated cell number was recorded as an estimate derived from reference gene primer amplification. Libraries were prepared by immunoSEQ multiplex PCR; TCRdb keeps only in-frame clonotypes and omits some of them. V, J and clone size are those of that table, while D and trimming were read from the DNA. The sample contains 90,000 to 100,000 clones, approximately 88% of which appear only once. Trimming at V came to 2 bases and at J to 5 bases, leaving 9 bases not matched to a gene. The length of the CDR3 is 17 residues. The germline V gene has CDR1 MGHRA and CDR2 YSYEKL.

The clonotype was recovered from a woman aged 55-75 years with acute or convalescent COVID-19. This chain connects TRBV4-1 to TRBJ1-6, with TRBD1 matching over 7 bases. What was sequenced was peripheral blood. The CDR3, as DNA: TGCGCCAGCAGCCAACCTACAGGGGCTGAGGATAATTCACCCCTCCACTTT. This codes for CASSQPTGAEDNSPLHF.